Listed here is a single TCR beta chain. The specificity of this receptor is unknown. No quality values exist for individual bases; no much larger clone is one base distant. TCRbeta CDR3 regions were amplified from genomic DNA by means of the immunoSEQ Assay, a bias-controlled multiplex PCR. The study's processing was this. Nucleated cell counts per sample were estimated from amplification of reference gene primers within the assay. To quantify the absolute abundance of each unique TCRbeta CDR3 rearrangement, sequence reads were collapsed and filtered. Productive Simpson clonality was computed per sample as the square root of Simpson's diversity index over productive rearrangements. TCRdb stores this immuneACCESS table with in-frame sequences only. Part of the clones is absent; in the studies checked, under half of the shortfall reflects unresolved V genes, and no reason is known for the rest. The D gene and trimming were derived from the DNA, and the V and J assignments and clone size from that table. This sample has over 450,000 clones in its table, and 85% to 90% of those were observed once. The top ten clonotypes cover 7.8% of the sample.

The sample belongs to a study of blood T cell repertoires in COVID-19 (dated by TCRdb to 2018 to 2021). With regard to the full study: Samples from collaborators originated in the United States, Italy and Spain and spanned both the acute and convalescent phases of COVID-19. Subjects who had been exposed to COVID-19, were actively infected with it, or had recovered from it provided the deeply sampled blood TCRbeta repertoires that made up the dataset. The samples were drawn from two sources: the first 160 participants of the ongoing ImmuneRACE study, and fewer than 1,500 subjects contributed by 6 global collaborators. Sample metadata almost always included a de-identified subject ID, COVID-19 status, age in years and sex. Where HLA class I and class II types were available, the types were taken from metadata supplied by the sample provider, not from assay-based typing. The repertoires were made available in a free public database intended to serve as a resource for research on the immune response to SARS-CoV-2. The prospective study material was composed of cDNA or gDNA derived from T cells, B-cell-depleted T cells, or PBMCs.

Trimming removed 0 bases from V and 6 bases from J; the gene matches leave 3 bases unexplained. The CDR3, cysteine through phenylalanine, is 14 amino acids long. Only CDR3 DNA remains: 42 bases, in frame from the first base. Looking up the germline V gene (reference sequence) yields CDR1 GTSNPN and CDR2 SVGIG. One collaborating source in Seattle enrolled patients while the patients were actively infected and followed the patients over time throughout the course of disease. Collaborating institutions collected whole blood in K2EDTA tubes following their own protocols. For TCRbeta analysis, collaborators shipped samples as frozen whole blood, isolated PBMCs, or DNA extracted from either of those sample types. Summary of the overall study and its limitations: The amount of clinical and demographic metadata varied by source and participant and was provided uncurated.

The sequence was obtained from a woman aged 45 to 65 with COVID-19, enrolled during active disease. Recombination connected TRBV30 to TRBJ1-4, and TRBD1 matches 8 of the central bases. The sample comprised peripheral blood. The CDR3 protein sequence reads: CAWSVGQGDEKLFF. The DNA sequence reads TGTGCCTGGAGTGTTGGACAGGGAGATGAAAAACTGTTTTTT.